This TCR beta chain was documented in a study of blood T cell repertoires in COVID-19. Repertoires were generated with immunoSEQ multiplex PCR, while TCRdb's copy carries only in-frame clones and drops some. The data show about 110,000 clones, 80% to 90% seen once. The CDR3 covers 16 residues. Per the germline V gene, CDR1 is MNHNS and CDR2 is SASEGT. With 3 bases removed from V and 7 bases from J, the gap between germline ends came to 16 bases. The sample consisted of peripheral blood. The genes are TRBV6-1 and TRBJ1-6; no firm D call. The source of this sequence is a human donor in a cohort sampled during active COVID-19. The CDR3 loop is CASSESGQVGNSPLHF. Written as DNA, the CDR3 is TGTGCCAGCAGTGAGTCCGGCCAGGTGGGCAATTCACCCCTCCACTTT.